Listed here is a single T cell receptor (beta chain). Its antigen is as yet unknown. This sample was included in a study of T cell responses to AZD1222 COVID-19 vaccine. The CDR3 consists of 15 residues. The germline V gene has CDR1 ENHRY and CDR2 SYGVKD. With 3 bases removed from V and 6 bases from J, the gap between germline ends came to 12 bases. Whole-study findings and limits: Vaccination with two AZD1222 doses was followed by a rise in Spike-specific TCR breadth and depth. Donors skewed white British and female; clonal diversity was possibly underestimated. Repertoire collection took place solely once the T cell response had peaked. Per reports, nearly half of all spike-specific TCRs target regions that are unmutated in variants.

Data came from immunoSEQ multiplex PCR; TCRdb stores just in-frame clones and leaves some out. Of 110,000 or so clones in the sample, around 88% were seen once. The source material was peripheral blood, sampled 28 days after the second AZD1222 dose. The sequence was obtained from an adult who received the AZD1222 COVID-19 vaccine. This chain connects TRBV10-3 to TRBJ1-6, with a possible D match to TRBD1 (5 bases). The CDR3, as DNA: TGTGCCATCAGTGATGGGCAGGGCGGTAATTCACCCCTCCACTTT. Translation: CAISDGQGGNSPLHF.